This paragraph covers one T cell receptor (beta chain) sequence. This specimen belongs to a study of blood T cell repertoires in COVID-19. Background on the study: T cells, B-cell-depleted T cells, or PBMCs supplied cDNA or gDNA.

The CDR3 runs to 14 residues. Per the germline V gene, CDR1 is WNHNN and CDR2 is SYGVQD (reference sequence). The V end lost 3 bases, the J end lost 6 bases, and 11 bases lay between the germline ends. How the authors handled the data: Estimates of nucleated cell counts were drawn from the amplification of reference gene primers. The method was immunoSEQ multiplex PCR; TCRdb's version includes in-frame clones alone and lacks a portion of them. From that table come the V and J calls and clone size; the DNA was used to work out D and trimming. The sample lists 250,000 to 400,000 clones, more than 70% seen once, with 5.3% in the top ten. Assignment of participants to cohorts was predicated upon participant-reported clinical history. Two negative PCRs, clearance, or symptom resolution were required of recovered Cohort 3 donors.

The sample consisted of PBMCs or T cells enriched from blood (not recorded which). The chain links TRBV10-1 to TRBJ2-2; D possibly corresponds to TRBD2 (5 bases). The TCR sequence derives from a young woman who had recovered from COVID-19. The CDR3 sequence: CASSETRVPGELFF. In nucleotides, the CDR3 is TGCGCCAGCAGTGAAACTAGGGTGCCCGGGGAGCTGTTTTTT.